This T cell receptor (beta chain) is drawn from a study of blood T cell repertoires in COVID-19. As for the study in general: The origin of the acute and convalescent COVID-19 samples was the United States, Italy and Spain.

Authors' processing steps: Amplification of reference gene primers provided the estimated nucleated cell counts. Clones were sequenced by immunoSEQ multiplex PCR, and TCRdb holds only the in-frame ones, with some missing. V and J calls and clone size follow that table, whereas D and trimming were derived from the DNA. The top ten clones hold about 5.3% of a sample with roughly 41,000 clones, 70% to 90% of them seen once. This clonotype originated in a human donor in a cohort sampled during active COVID-19. Sequences were obtained from peripheral blood.

The CDR3 nucleotides are TGTGCCAGCAGTTTATCGGGGAGACAGGGGATCGGGGCCGGGGAGCTGTTTTTT. Amino acids: CASSLSGRQGIGAGELFF. The rearrangement joins TRBV27 to TRBJ2-2, with TRBD1 matching over 8 bases. V trimming: 0 bases; J trimming: 6 bases; junction bases outside the gene matches: 12. Germline V lookup: CDR1 MNHEY, CDR2 SMNVEV (reference sequence). The CDR3 loop spans 18 amino acids.